The clone carrying this T cell receptor beta chain was counted many times. Trimming removed 0 bases at V and 4 bases at J, with 16 bases between. This CDR3 is built from 17 residues. Germline V CDR1 and CDR2: LGHNA, YSLEER. One entry per CDR3 protein, called by TCRdb with MiXCR from the RT-PCR reads. There are about 700,000 distinct CDR3 sequences in the sample; approximately 15% occur only once, and 3% to 4.5% lies in the top ten. The TCR sequence derives from a female donor in good health, serving as a healthy control. The chain joins TRBV4-3 to TRBJ2-1; D may match TRBD1 or TRBD2 (5 bases each). Source material: memory CD4+ T cells from blood. The CDR3 bases are TGCGCCAGCAGCCAAGAGGGCAGGGACGGGTTTTACAATGAGCAGTTCTTC. Translated, it gives CASSQEGRDGFYNEQFF.